This T cell receptor beta chain is from a study of regulatory T cells in long-lasting Graves disease. About the study: More than 5 years of antithyroid drugs with positive TSH receptor antibodies defined persistent Graves' disease.

Library construction for TCR beta used iRepertoire HTBI primers and Arm-PCR of CDR3 regions. Per the original methods: Across samples, 60 to 75 TRBV and 14 TRBJ segments were found. In TCRdb, the multiplex PCR reads were re-called with MiXCR into one record per CDR3 protein. It is TCRdb's table, rather than the study itself, that gives the V and J calls and clone size. The sample lists 430,000 or so distinct CDR3 sequences; around a fifth were seen once. Time point in this sample: persistent/refractory GD, antithyroid drugs over 5 years with positive TRAb. RNA from PBMCs was the source of the TCR library. Criteria from the American Thyroid Association guidelines were applied to diagnose Graves' disease. Patients all came to the study from an endocrinology department in Xi'an, China. Trimming stripped 5 bases from V and 2 bases from J, with 7 bases between. This CDR3 is built from 13 residues. This clonotype was found many times.

The genes are TRBV12-3 or TRBV12-4 and TRBJ1-5; D remains ambiguous. The clonotype originates from a female donor with Graves disease. The sequencing here drew on peripheral blood mononuclear cells (PBMCs), taken when the disease was refractory, from a patient treated with antithyroid drugs. The CDR3 sequence is CASSPDGNQPQHF. The CDR3 DNA follows: TGTGCCAGCAGTCCTGACGGCAATCAGCCCCAGCATTTT.